The sequence of this T cell receptor (beta chain) was determined in a study of preoperative IRX-2 immunotherapy in early breast cancer. As to treatment: preoperative locoregional IRX-2 cytokine immunotherapy. This phase Ib study tested locoregional IRX-2 cytokine immunotherapy given before surgery. Germline trimming cut 7 bases from V and 3 bases from J; bases unmatched to any gene: 5. CDR1 and CDR2 (germline): SNHLY, FYNNEI. The CDR3 extends over 14 amino acids. The table came from immunoSEQ multiplex PCR; TCRdb's copy has only in-frame clones and leaves some out. The data show tens of thousands of clones, around four fifths seen once.

The receptor was isolated from a human donor with breast cancer. The sample here was lymph node tissue, taken after IRX-2 immunotherapy. The chain carries TRBV2 and TRBJ1-5; the match to TRBD1 covers 8 bases. In DNA, the CDR3 is TGTGCCAGCACTAGGGACAGGTACAATCAGCCCCAGCATTTT. Encoded protein: CASTRDRYNQPQHF.